This T cell receptor beta chain stems from a study of blood T cell repertoires in COVID-19. Study at large: Sample material is recorded as cDNA or gDNA derived from T cells, B-cell-depleted T cells, or PBMCs.

Profiled with immunoSEQ multiplex PCR; TCRdb holds only in-frame clones, not every one. The sample consists of 200,000 to 300,000 clones, approximately 86% of them appearing once. Trimming took 4 bases from V and 5 from J, leaving 14 bases between them. CDR1 is SGHVS and CDR2 is FNYEAQ in the germline V gene. The CDR3 is made up of 14 amino acids. V and J are TRBV7-6 and TRBJ2-5, with D possibly being TRBD1 (6 bases). The sample consisted of PBMCs or T cells enriched from blood (not recorded which). The TCR was taken from a woman aged 40-49 years with acute COVID-19. CDR3 nucleotide sequence: TGTGCCAGCAGCTCCAACAGGGTGTGGGAGACCCAGTACTTC. This gives the protein CASSSNRVWETQYF. Supplemented by reference TRBV7-6 and TRBJ2-5, the full variable domain reads GAGVSQSPRYKVTKRGQDVALRCDPISGHVSLYWYRQALGQGPEFLTYFNYEAQQDKSGLPNDRFSAERPEGSISTLTIQRTEQRDSAMYRCASSSNRVWETQYFGPGTRLLVL.